This TCR beta chain is drawn from a study of T cells in Graves' hyperthyroidism and ophthalmopathy. Background on the study: Sampling of peripheral blood happened at initial diagnosis, prior to any treatment.

The CDR3 regions of TCR beta were amplified from RNA transcripts. Using the HTBI primer set, a first-round RT-PCR was run on the TCR CDR3. TCRdb re-analysed the multiplex PCR reads in MiXCR, keeping a single row per CDR3 protein. The profile shows hundreds of thousands of distinct CDR3 sequences, more than 14% of them singletons. Patients with ophthalmopathy all had a Clinical Activity Score of at least 3, a NOSPECS grade of at least 4 and duration under 3 months. Per germline, CDR1 LNHDA and CDR2 SQIVND (reference sequence). This CDR3 spans 16 amino acids. The V end lost 7 bases, the J end lost 3 bases, and 19 bases lay between the germline ends.

The TCR sequence derives from a woman aged 45-59 years with Graves' ophthalmopathy. J is TRBJ1-5 and V is TRBV19; no definite D call. The specimen was blood. For the CDR3, the DNA is TGTGCCAGTAATTCAAGGTGGTCCAAAGACAATCAGCCCCAGCATTTT. Translated, it gives CASNSRWSKDNQPQHF.